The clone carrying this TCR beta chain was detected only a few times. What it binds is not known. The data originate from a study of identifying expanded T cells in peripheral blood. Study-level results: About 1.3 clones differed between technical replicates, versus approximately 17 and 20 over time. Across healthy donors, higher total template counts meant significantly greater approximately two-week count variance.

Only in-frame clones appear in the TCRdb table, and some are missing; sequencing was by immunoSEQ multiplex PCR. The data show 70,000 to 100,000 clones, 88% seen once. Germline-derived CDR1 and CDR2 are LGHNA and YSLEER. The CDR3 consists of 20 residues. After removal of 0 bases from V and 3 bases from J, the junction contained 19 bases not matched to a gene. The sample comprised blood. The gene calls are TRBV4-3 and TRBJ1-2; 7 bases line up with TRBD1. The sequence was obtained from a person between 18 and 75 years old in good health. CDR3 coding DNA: TGCGCCAGCAGCCAAGACTTCCCGTTTTGGCACAGGGGAGCGGACTATGGCTACACCTTC. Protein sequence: CASSQDFPFWHRGADYGYTF.